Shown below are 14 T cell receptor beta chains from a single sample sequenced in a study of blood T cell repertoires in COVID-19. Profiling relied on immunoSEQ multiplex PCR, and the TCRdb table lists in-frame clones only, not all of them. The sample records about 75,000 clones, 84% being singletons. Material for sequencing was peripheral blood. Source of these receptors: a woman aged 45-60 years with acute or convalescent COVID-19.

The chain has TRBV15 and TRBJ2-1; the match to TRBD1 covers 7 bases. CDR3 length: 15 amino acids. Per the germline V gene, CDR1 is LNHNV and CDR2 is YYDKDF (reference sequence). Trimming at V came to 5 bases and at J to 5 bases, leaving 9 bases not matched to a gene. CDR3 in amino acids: CATSLRDSPHNEQFF. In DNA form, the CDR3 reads TGTGCCACCAGCCTCCGGGACAGTCCCCACAATGAGCAGTTCTTC.

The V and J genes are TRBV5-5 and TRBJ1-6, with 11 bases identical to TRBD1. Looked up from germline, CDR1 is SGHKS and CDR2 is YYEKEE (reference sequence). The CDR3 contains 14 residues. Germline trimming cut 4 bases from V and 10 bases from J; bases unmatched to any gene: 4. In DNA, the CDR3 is TGTGCCAGCAGCCCGGGACAGGGGGGATCACCCCTCCACTTT. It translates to CASSPGQGGSPLHF.

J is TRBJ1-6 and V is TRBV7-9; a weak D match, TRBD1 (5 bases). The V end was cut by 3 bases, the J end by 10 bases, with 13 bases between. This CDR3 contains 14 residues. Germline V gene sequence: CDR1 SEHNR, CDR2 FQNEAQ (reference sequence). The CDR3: CASSFLGGSSPLHF. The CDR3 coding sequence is TGTGCCAGCAGCTTCCTGGGGGGTAGCTCACCCCTCCACTTT. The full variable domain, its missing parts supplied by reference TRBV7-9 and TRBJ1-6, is DTGVSQNPRHKITKRGQNVTFRCDPISEHNRLYWYRQTLGQGPEFLTYFQNEAQLEKSRLLSDRFSAERPKGSFSTLEIQRTEQGDSAMYLCASSFLGGSSPLHFGNGTRLTVT.

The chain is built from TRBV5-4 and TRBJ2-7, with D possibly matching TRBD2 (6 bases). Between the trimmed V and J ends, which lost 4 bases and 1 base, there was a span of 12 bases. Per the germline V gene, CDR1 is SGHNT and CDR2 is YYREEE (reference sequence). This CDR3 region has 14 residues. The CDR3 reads CASSALASSYEQYF. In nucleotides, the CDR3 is TGTGCCAGCAGCGCCCTAGCGTCGTCCTACGAGCAGTACTTC.

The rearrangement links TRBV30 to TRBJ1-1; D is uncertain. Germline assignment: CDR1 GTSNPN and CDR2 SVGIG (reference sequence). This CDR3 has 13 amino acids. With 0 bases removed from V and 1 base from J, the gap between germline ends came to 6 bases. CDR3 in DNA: TGTGCCTGGAGTGTATCACAGAACACTGAAGCTTTCTTT. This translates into CAWSVSQNTEAFF.

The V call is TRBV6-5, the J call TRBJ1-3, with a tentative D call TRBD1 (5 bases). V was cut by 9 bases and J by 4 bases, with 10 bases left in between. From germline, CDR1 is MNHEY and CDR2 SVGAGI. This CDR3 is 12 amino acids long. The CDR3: CASSTAGNTIYF. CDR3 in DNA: TGTGCCAGTTCGACAGCCGGAAACACCATATATTTT.

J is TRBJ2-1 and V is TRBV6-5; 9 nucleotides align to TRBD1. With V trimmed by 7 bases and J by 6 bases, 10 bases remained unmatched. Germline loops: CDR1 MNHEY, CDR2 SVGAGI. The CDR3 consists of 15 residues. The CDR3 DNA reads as TGTGCCAGCATTAAGGGACAGGGCCCTTTCAATGAGCAGTTCTTC. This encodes CASIKGQGPFNEQFF.

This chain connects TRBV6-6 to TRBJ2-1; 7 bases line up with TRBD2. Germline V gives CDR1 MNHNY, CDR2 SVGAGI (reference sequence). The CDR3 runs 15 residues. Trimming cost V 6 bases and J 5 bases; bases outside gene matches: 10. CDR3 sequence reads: CASSPERGTDNEQFF. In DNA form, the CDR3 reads TGTGCCAGCAGCCCGGAGCGGGGAACCGACAATGAGCAGTTCTTC.

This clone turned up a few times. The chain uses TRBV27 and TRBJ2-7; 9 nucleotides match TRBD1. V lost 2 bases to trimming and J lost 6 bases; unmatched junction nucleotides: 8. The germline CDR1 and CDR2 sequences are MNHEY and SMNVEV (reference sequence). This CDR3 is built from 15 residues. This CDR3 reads CASSLTGQGGREQYF. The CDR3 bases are TGTGCCAGCAGTTTAACGGGACAGGGAGGCCGCGAGCAGTACTTC.

CDR3 coding DNA: TGTGCCAGCAGCCAGGACTATGGCTACACCTTC. Translating gives CASSQDYGYTF. The gene calls are TRBV7-2 and TRBJ1-2; D not resolved. V shed 5 bases and J shed 3 bases, with 4 bases lying between them. Looked up from germline, CDR1 is SGHTA and CDR2 is FQGNSA. This CDR3 spans 11 amino acids.

In nucleotides, the CDR3 is TGTGCCAGCGGCGGGGGCTACGAGCAGTACTTC. Translated, it gives CASGGGYEQYF. This chain links TRBV2 with TRBJ2-7, with 7 bases identical to TRBD2. Germline loops: CDR1 SNHLY, CDR2 FYNNEI. V shed 8 bases, J shed 3 bases, and the junction held 1 base outside the gene matches. The length of the CDR3 is 11 residues.

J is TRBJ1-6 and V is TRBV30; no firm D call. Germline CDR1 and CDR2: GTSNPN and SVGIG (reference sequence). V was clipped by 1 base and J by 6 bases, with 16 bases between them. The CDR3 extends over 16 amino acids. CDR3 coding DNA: TGTGCCTGGAGTGGGGTAGGAGGACGGATTAATTCACCCCTCCACTTT. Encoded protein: CAWSGVGGRINSPLHF. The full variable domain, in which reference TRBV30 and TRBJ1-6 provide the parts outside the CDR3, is SQTIHQWPATLVQPVGSPLSLECTVEGTSNPNLYWYRQAAGRGLQLLFYSVGIGQISSEVPQNLSASRPQDRQFILSSKKLLLSDSGFYLCAWSGVGGRINSPLHFGNGTRLTVT.

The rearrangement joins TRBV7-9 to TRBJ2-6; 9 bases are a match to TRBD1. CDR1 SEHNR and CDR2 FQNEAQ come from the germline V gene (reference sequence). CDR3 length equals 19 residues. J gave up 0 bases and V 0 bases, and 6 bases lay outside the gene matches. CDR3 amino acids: CASSLAHRGQDSGANVLTF. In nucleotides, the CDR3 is TGTGCCAGCAGCTTAGCCCACAGGGGGCAGGACTCTGGGGCCAACGTCCTGACTTTC. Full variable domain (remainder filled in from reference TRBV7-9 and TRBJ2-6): DTGVSQNPRHKITKRGQNVTFRCDPISEHNRLYWYRQTLGQGPEFLTYFQNEAQLEKSRLLSDRFSAERPKGSFSTLEIQRTEQGDSAMYLCASSLAHRGQDSGANVLTFGAGSRLTVL.

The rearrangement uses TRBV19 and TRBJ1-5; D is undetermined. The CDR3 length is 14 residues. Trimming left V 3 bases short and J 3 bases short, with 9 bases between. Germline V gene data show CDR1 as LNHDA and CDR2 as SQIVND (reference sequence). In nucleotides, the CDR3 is TGTGCCAGTAGTATCTCGGACTCCAATCAGCCCCAGCATTTT. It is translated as CASSISDSNQPQHF.